The rows below give T cell receptor beta chains drawn from one sample of a study of T-cell reconstitution after alpha-beta-depleted transplantation in children. TCRdb re-called the PCR reads through MiXCR, storing one row per CDR3 protein. The data show some 550,000 distinct CDR3 sequences, approximately 20% seen once. Sequenced here: PBMCs from the stem cell graft donor, sampled from the stem cell graft. The origin of the receptors is a human donor who donated a stem cell graft to a child with acute lymphoblastic leukemia. CDR3s include the opening cysteine and the closing phenylalanine or tryptophan. A D gene is named only where the DNA matches it firmly. Some rows have no size entry. The others give once, few or many, or a class for an expanded clone.

D gene: TRBD1; V gene: TRBV20-1; clone size: few; J gene: TRBJ1-2; CDR3 DNA: TGCAGTGCTGAACGGGACAGGGATTATGGCTACACCTTC; CDR3 protein: CSAERDRDYGYTF
D gene: TRBD2; V gene: TRBV5-1; clone size: few; J gene: TRBJ2-5; CDR3 DNA: TGCGCCAGCAGCTCTAGCGGATCTCAAGAGACCCAGTACTTC; CDR3 protein: CASSSSGSQETQYF
D gene: -; V gene: TRBV18; clone size: -; J gene: TRBJ2-1; CDR3 DNA: TGTGCCAGCTCCCAGCTCGAGGGAGGCAATGAGCAGTTCTTC; CDR3 protein: CASSQLEGGNEQFF
D gene: -; V gene: TRBV7-4; clone size: -; J gene: TRBJ2-2; CDR3 DNA: TGTGCCAGCAGCTTACAGAAGAGGGAAAGATCCGGGGAGCTGTTTTTT; CDR3 protein: CASSLQKRERSGELFF
D gene: TRBD1; V gene: TRBV6-4; clone size: few; J gene: TRBJ2-1; CDR3 DNA: TGTGCCAGCAGTGACTTGACAGGGGGCCAGGCTGAGCAGTTCTTC; CDR3 protein: CASSDLTGGQAEQFF
D gene: -; V gene: TRBV12-3/TRBV12-4; clone size: few; J gene: TRBJ2-1; CDR3 DNA: TGTGCCAGCAGTCCCCCAAATGATAATGAGCAGTTCTTC; CDR3 protein: CASSPPNDNEQFF
D gene: -; V gene: TRBV5-5; clone size: few; J gene: TRBJ2-1; CDR3 DNA: TGTGCCAGCAGCTTGGCGAGGGGTCAGTTCTACAATGAGCAGTTCTTC; CDR3 protein: CASSLARGQFYNEQFF
D gene: -; V gene: TRBV19; clone size: -; J gene: TRBJ1-1; CDR3 DNA: TGTGCCAGTAGTATAAAAGTCAGAGACACTGAAGCTTTCTTT; CDR3 protein: CASSIKVRDTEAFF
D gene: -; V gene: TRBV4-1; clone size: few; J gene: TRBJ2-7; CDR3 DNA: TGCGCCAGCAGCGGCGCGGGCAGGTTCGCCGAGCAGTACTTC; CDR3 protein: CASSGAGRFAEQYF
D gene: -; V gene: TRBV29-1; clone size: few; J gene: TRBJ2-1; CDR3 DNA: TGCAGCGCCTCCGGGGGCCCCACTGGGGGGAATGAGCAGTTCTTC; CDR3 protein: CSASGGPTGGNEQFF
D gene: TRBD1; V gene: TRBV12-3/TRBV12-4; clone size: -; J gene: TRBJ1-2; CDR3 DNA: TGTGCCAGCAGACCGGCTGGGACAGGGGGCCTCTATGGCTACACCTTC; CDR3 protein: CASRPAGTGGLYGYTF
D gene: TRBD1; V gene: TRBV7-6; clone size: -; J gene: TRBJ1-4; CDR3 DNA: TGTGCCAGCAGCTTGGGACAGGGCCCTGAAAAACTGTTTTTT; CDR3 protein: CASSLGQGPEKLFF
D gene: TRBD1; V gene: TRBV20-1; clone size: -; J gene: TRBJ2-7; CDR3 DNA: TGCAGTGCTAGGGAACCGGGACAGCCTCCCTACGAGCAGTACTTC; CDR3 protein: CSAREPGQPPYEQYF
D gene: -; V gene: TRBV5-1; clone size: -; J gene: TRBJ2-7; CDR3 DNA: TGCGCCAGCAGGGGGCTAGCGAAATACGAGCAGTACTTC; CDR3 protein: CASRGLAKYEQYF
D gene: TRBD1; V gene: TRBV20-1; clone size: few; J gene: TRBJ1-2; CDR3 DNA: TGCAGTGCTAGGGGACAGGATGACTCTGGCTACACCTTC; CDR3 protein: CSARGQDDSGYTF
D gene: -; V gene: TRBV3-1; clone size: -; J gene: TRBJ2-3; CDR3 DNA: TGTGCCAGCAGCCACCGGGACTCTGCGGCAGATACGCAGTATTTT; CDR3 protein: CASSHRDSAADTQYF
D gene: TRBD2; V gene: TRBV2; clone size: -; J gene: TRBJ2-1; CDR3 DNA: TGTGCCATCTGTACGACTAGCGGGAAGCGGTTCTTC; CDR3 protein: CAICTTSGKRFF
D gene: -; V gene: TRBV7-2; clone size: -; J gene: TRBJ2-1; CDR3 DNA: TGTGCCAGCAGCTTACGCCCCGGCGGGACCTACAATGAGCAGTTCTTC; CDR3 protein: CASSLRPGGTYNEQFF
D gene: -; V gene: TRBV12-3/TRBV12-4; clone size: few; J gene: TRBJ2-7; CDR3 DNA: TGTGCCAGCAGGGGCTCCGAGCAGTACTTC; CDR3 protein: CASRGSEQYF
D gene: -; V gene: TRBV5-5; clone size: few; J gene: TRBJ1-1; CDR3 DNA: TGTGCCAGCAGCTTGGAATGGATTGGAGCTTTCTTT; CDR3 protein: CASSLEWIGAFF
D gene: TRBD2; V gene: TRBV20-1; clone size: -; J gene: TRBJ2-7; CDR3 DNA: TGCAGTGCCAGAATTACGGGACTAAGTCAATACGAGCAGTACTTC; CDR3 protein: CSARITGLSQYEQYF
D gene: -; V gene: TRBV20-1; clone size: few; J gene: TRBJ2-1; CDR3 DNA: TGCTGTGCTAGAGATCCCAGGGCCCAATTCGACAATGAGCAGTTCTTC; CDR3 protein: CCARDPRAQFDNEQFF
D gene: TRBD2; V gene: TRBV12-3/TRBV12-4; clone size: -; J gene: TRBJ2-1; CDR3 DNA: TGTGCCAGCAGTTTAGAGAAGCTAGCGGGTGCCTACAATGAGCAGTTCTTC; CDR3 protein: CASSLEKLAGAYNEQFF
D gene: -; V gene: TRBV11-2; clone size: few; J gene: TRBJ2-1; CDR3 DNA: TGTGCCAGCAGCTTATATAGCCTGAGAACCTACAATGAGCAGTTCTTC; CDR3 protein: CASSLYSLRTYNEQFF
D gene: -; V gene: TRBV9; clone size: few; J gene: TRBJ2-1; CDR3 DNA: TGTGCCAGCAGCGTATCCGTGGCAGTCAGATACAATGAGCAGTTCTTC; CDR3 protein: CASSVSVAVRYNEQFF
D gene: -; V gene: TRBV20-1; clone size: -; J gene: TRBJ1-1; CDR3 DNA: TGCAGTGCCCAATTCGGGCGGAACACTGAAGCTTTCTTT; CDR3 protein: CSAQFGRNTEAFF
D gene: TRBD2; V gene: TRBV29-1; clone size: -; J gene: TRBJ2-3; CDR3 DNA: TGCAGCGTCCCCCCTTCGACTAGCGGGAGGGCCATCTTCACAGATACGCAGTATTTT; CDR3 protein: CSVPPSTSGRAIFTDTQYF
D gene: -; V gene: TRBV2; clone size: -; J gene: TRBJ2-3; CDR3 DNA: TGTGCCAGCAGTGTAAGAAGGAGGGGCACAGATACGCAGTATTTT; CDR3 protein: CASSVRRRGTDTQYF
D gene: TRBD1; V gene: TRBV27; clone size: -; J gene: TRBJ2-5; CDR3 DNA: TGTGCCAGCAGCACAAGGGGGCTCGAGACCCAGTACTTC; CDR3 protein: CASSTRGLETQYF
D gene: TRBD1; V gene: TRBV7-8; clone size: -; J gene: TRBJ1-1; CDR3 DNA: TGTGCCAGCAGCTTAGCGTGGACAGGGGGCACTGAAGCTTTCTTT; CDR3 protein: CASSLAWTGGTEAFF
D gene: TRBD1; V gene: TRBV12-3/TRBV12-4; clone size: -; J gene: TRBJ2-7; CDR3 DNA: TGTGCCAGCAGTGCAACAGGGGGCCTGAACGAGCAGTACTTC; CDR3 protein: CASSATGGLNEQYF
D gene: -; V gene: TRBV5-1; clone size: many; J gene: TRBJ1-1; CDR3 DNA: TGCGCCAGCAGCCTCGGAACTGTGAACACTGAAGCTTTCTTT; CDR3 protein: CASSLGTVNTEAFF
D gene: TRBD2; V gene: TRBV5-1; clone size: few; J gene: TRBJ2-7; CDR3 DNA: TGCGCCAGCACCATAGCGGGGGCGCGGAACGAGCAGTACTTC; CDR3 protein: CASTIAGARNEQYF
D gene: -; V gene: TRBV6-5; clone size: few; J gene: TRBJ1-6; CDR3 DNA: TGTGCCAGCAGATTTGGGATGGGGAATTCACCCCTCCACTTT; CDR3 protein: CASRFGMGNSPLHF
D gene: -; V gene: TRBV24-1; clone size: -; J gene: TRBJ2-1; CDR3 DNA: TGTGCCACCAGTGATTTGGGCCGTCTAGGTGAGCAGTTCTTC; CDR3 protein: CATSDLGRLGEQFF
D gene: -; V gene: TRBV7-3; clone size: -; J gene: TRBJ1-2; CDR3 DNA: TGTGCCAGCAGGGCCGGGGGAGCGAACTATGGCTACACCTTC; CDR3 protein: CASRAGGANYGYTF
D gene: TRBD2; V gene: TRBV9; clone size: -; J gene: TRBJ2-1; CDR3 DNA: TGTGCCAGCAGCGTAGGACTAGCGGGCTCCTACAATGACCAGTTCTTC; CDR3 protein: CASSVGLAGSYNDQFF
D gene: -; V gene: TRBV29-1; clone size: few; J gene: TRBJ1-4; CDR3 DNA: TGCAGCGGGGGGGACGGTAATGAAAAACTGTTTTTT; CDR3 protein: CSGGDGNEKLFF
D gene: -; V gene: TRBV7-2; clone size: -; J gene: TRBJ1-2; CDR3 DNA: TGTGCCAGCAGCTTAGAGGCAGGGCTTCTAAACTATGGCTACACCTTC; CDR3 protein: CASSLEAGLLNYGYTF
D gene: -; V gene: TRBV4-1; clone size: few; J gene: TRBJ2-3; CDR3 DNA: TGCGCCAGCAGCCAAGAAGTTTCAGCCGTCAAGTTGGATACGCAGTATTTT; CDR3 protein: CASSQEVSAVKLDTQYF
D gene: TRBD1; V gene: TRBV10-2; clone size: -; J gene: TRBJ1-3; CDR3 DNA: TGCGCCAGCAGCCACAGGGGACCGAGCTCTGGAAACACCATATATTTT; CDR3 protein: CASSHRGPSSGNTIYF
D gene: TRBD1; V gene: TRBV24-1; clone size: -; J gene: TRBJ2-7; CDR3 DNA: TGTGCCACCAGTAACGGACAGGCCCCTTACGAGCAGTACTTC; CDR3 protein: CATSNGQAPYEQYF
D gene: -; V gene: TRBV29-1; clone size: -; J gene: TRBJ2-1; CDR3 DNA: TGCAGCGTTGAAGATGATCTAGGCGATGAGCAGTTCTTC; CDR3 protein: CSVEDDLGDEQFF
D gene: -; V gene: TRBV5-6; clone size: -; J gene: TRBJ2-7; CDR3 DNA: TGTGCCAGCAGCTTAAAGTCTGCGGATCTGAGCTCCTACGAGCAGTACTTC; CDR3 protein: CASSLKSADLSSYEQYF
D gene: -; V gene: TRBV6-1; clone size: few; J gene: TRBJ2-7; CDR3 DNA: TGTGCCAGCAGTGAACAAGGCCTTCGAACCCACGAGCAGTACTTC; CDR3 protein: CASSEQGLRTHEQYF
D gene: -; V gene: TRBV6-5; clone size: -; J gene: TRBJ2-3; CDR3 DNA: TGTGCCAGCAGTTACACGACAGGCCCTAATCCATTCACAGATACGCAGTATTTT; CDR3 protein: CASSYTTGPNPFTDTQYF
D gene: TRBD2; V gene: TRBV4-1; clone size: -; J gene: TRBJ2-1; CDR3 DNA: TGCGCCAGCAGCCCAAGGGAGGGCGGGAGTGTCGTCAATGAGCAGTTCTTC; CDR3 protein: CASSPREGGSVVNEQFF
D gene: -; V gene: TRBV12-3/TRBV12-4; clone size: -; J gene: TRBJ2-7; CDR3 DNA: TGTGCCAGCAGTTTCCGGACCGGGACCTACGAGCAGTACTTC; CDR3 protein: CASSFRTGTYEQYF
D gene: TRBD1; V gene: TRBV12-3/TRBV12-4; clone size: -; J gene: TRBJ1-1; CDR3 DNA: TGTGCCAGCACCCTGGGACAGGGAAGGTGGAACACTGAAGCTTTCTTT; CDR3 protein: CASTLGQGRWNTEAFF
D gene: -; V gene: TRBV20-1; clone size: few; J gene: TRBJ2-3; CDR3 DNA: TGCAGTGCTAGAGATTTTTCGGGAGTATCAGATACGCAGTATTTT; CDR3 protein: CSARDFSGVSDTQYF
D gene: -; V gene: TRBV19; clone size: few; J gene: TRBJ1-1; CDR3 DNA: TGTGCCAGTAACCCAGGGAACACTGAAGCTTTCTTT; CDR3 protein: CASNPGNTEAFF
D gene: TRBD2; V gene: TRBV6-1; clone size: -; J gene: TRBJ2-1; CDR3 DNA: TGTGCCAGCAGTGATTTAGCGGGAGTAACGAATGAGCAGTTCTTC; CDR3 protein: CASSDLAGVTNEQFF
D gene: -; V gene: TRBV5-1; clone size: -; J gene: TRBJ1-3; CDR3 DNA: TGCGCCAGCAGCCGGGACATCCTACTGGGAGGAAGAAACACCATATATTTT; CDR3 protein: CASSRDILLGGRNTIYF
D gene: -; V gene: TRBV6-2/TRBV6-3; clone size: -; J gene: TRBJ2-2; CDR3 DNA: TGTGCCAGCAGCTATTGGTACGGGCTCTCCGGGGAGCTGTTTTTT; CDR3 protein: CASSYWYGLSGELFF
D gene: TRBD1; V gene: TRBV5-1; clone size: few; J gene: TRBJ2-7; CDR3 DNA: TGCGCCAGCAGCTTACAGGGGGAAATACAGTACTTC; CDR3 protein: CASSLQGEIQYF